A selection of T cell receptor beta chains follows, all from one sample in a study of CD8 T cells in Susac syndrome. TCRdb re-called the immunoSEQ multiplex PCR reads with MiXCR, one entry per CDR3 protein. The sample has about 160,000 distinct CDR3 sequences, 93% seen once. Sequenced material: CD4+ T cells from PBMCs. The receptors derive from a human donor in good health. Each CDR3 is given with its conserved first and last residue.

v_call	cdr3_aa
TRBV7-2	CASSRGLPIYEQYF
TRBV19	CASSGQGQETQYF
TRBV5-1	CASSLGYNSYEQYF
TRBV5-1	CASSMKGDDQPQHF
TRBV24-1	CATLRRTGLRSSEKLFF
TRBV3-1	CASSQEGWPDTQYF
TRBV7-9	CASSLGGDGKGYTF
TRBV29-1	CSVGLAGGQETQYF
TRBV7-6	CASSSSHQETQYF
TRBV20-1	CSARDRVQNTEAFF
TRBV4-1	CASSQGLLRTASGSYEQYF
TRBV12-3/TRBV12-4	CASSLGQKERETQYF
TRBV5-4	CASSPGQQETQYF
TRBV6-5	CASSGTSSGANVLTF
TRBV6-4	CASQGEEGTEAFF
TRBV3-1	CASSPSSRAGGPTYEQYF
TRBV11-2	CASSPGAANTEAFF
TRBV5-6	CASSTAATASYEQYF
TRBV12-5	CASGPGTGKNIQYF
TRBV3-1	CASSQDGRGLGTEAFF
TRBV5-1	CASTGDSTGYSPLHF
TRBV3-1	CASSQASLRGGYNEQFF
TRBV19	CASSIARSDSGGNTGELFF
TRBV6-1	CASSEQVTGVSEAFF
TRBV5-4	CASSIDRGHGYTF
TRBV7-7	CASSHHYEQYF
TRBV20-1	CSAHRDTNNEQFF
TRBV24-1	CATSARPDSPGLAYEQYF
TRBV2	CASSDMVMSPLHF
TRBV5-1	CASSTTGSGEKLFF
TRBV5-1	CASSLGLRDQETQYF
TRBV5-1	CASSSSSGGTSYNEQFF
TRBV5-1	CASSKDSTNEKLFF
TRBV12-5	CASWNHGGGGPGETQYF
TRBV30	CAWSDIRGPKYGYTF
TRBV7-9	CASSFRPASRSYEQYF
TRBV19	CASSPRVDYGYTF
TRBV3-1	CASSSKETQYF
TRBV4-1	CASSQDARTGELFF
TRBV11-2	CASSPSFYEQYF